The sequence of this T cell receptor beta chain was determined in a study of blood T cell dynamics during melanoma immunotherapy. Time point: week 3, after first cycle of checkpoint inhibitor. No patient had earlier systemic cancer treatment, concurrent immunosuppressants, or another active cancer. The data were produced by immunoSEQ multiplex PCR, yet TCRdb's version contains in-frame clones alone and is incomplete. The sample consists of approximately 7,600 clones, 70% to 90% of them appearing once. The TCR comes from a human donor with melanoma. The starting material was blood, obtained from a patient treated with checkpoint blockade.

CDR3 protein: CASSYGRLASSYEQYF. DNA of the CDR3: TGTGCCAGCAGTTACGGTAGACTAGCCAGCTCCTACGAGCAGTACTTC. The chain carries TRBV6-6 and TRBJ2-7; 7 nucleotides align to TRBD2. Trimming removed 2 bases from V and 0 bases from J; junction bases left unmatched: 7. CDR1 and CDR2 from the germline V gene are MNHNY and SVGAGI (reference sequence). This CDR3 has 16 residues.